The 8 T cell receptor beta chains below were found in one sample sequenced in a study of molecular identifiers for immune sequencing clone quantification. TCRdb re-called the PCR reads through MiXCR, storing one row per CDR3 protein. The top ten clones hold around 1% of a sample with 70,000 to 90,000 distinct CDR3 sequences, around 23% of them seen once. The sequencing sample was made of naive CD8+ T cells from blood, with Jurkat cell RNA spiked in. Subset meaning: FACS-sorted CD8+CD4-CCR7+CD45RA+ naive T cells. These receptors originate from a human donor in good health. Some libraries in this study had Jurkat cell RNA spiked in.

This clonotype was counted many times. The chain carries TRBV4-1 and TRBJ2-2, with no clear D. V lost 0 bases and J lost 0, with 5 bases in between. This CDR3 region has 15 residues. Germline V gene sequence: CDR1 MGHRA, CDR2 YSYEKL. The CDR3 DNA reads as TGCGCCAGCAGCCAAGAATGGACGAACACCGGGGAGCTGTTTTTT. The encoded protein is CASSQEWTNTGELFF.

This clonotype occurred many times. The chain carries TRBV4-1 and TRBJ2-7; 8 bases line up with TRBD1. V trimming: 3 bases; J trimming: 6 bases; junction bases outside the gene matches: 4. This CDR3 comprises 13 residues. The germline CDR1 and CDR2 sequences are MGHRA and YSYEKL. DNA of the CDR3: TGCGCCAGCAGCCACGGACAGGGCGGCGAGCAGTACTTC. Translation gives CASSHGQGGEQYF.

Remarks on this clonotype: A read error may produce the germline difference seen at one junction end. The genes are TRBV6-6 and TRBJ2-7; TRBD1 is a possible D gene (6 bases). The V gene's germline CDR1 is MNHNY and CDR2 SVGAGI (reference sequence). The CDR3 has 12 residues. The CDR3 DNA sequence: TGTGCCAGCACAGAAACAGGGTACGAGCGGTACTTC. Translation gives CASTETGYERYF.

This chain links TRBV4-2 with TRBJ2-3; 10 nucleotides agree with TRBD2. The CDR3 is 17 amino acids. Trimming removed 1 base from V and 2 bases from J; junction bases left unmatched: 6. Germline V gene sequence: CDR1 LGHNA, CDR2 YNFKEQ. CDR3 protein: CASSQGAGGPNTDTQYF. The CDR3 region has the DNA TGTGCCAGCAGCCAAGGAGCGGGGGGGCCCAACACAGATACGCAGTATTTT.

This clonotype was picked up a small number of times. This chain connects TRBV7-3 to TRBJ2-3, with D possibly being TRBD2 (6 bases). The CDR3 covers 15 residues. V lost 1 base and J lost 3, with 11 bases in between. The germline CDR1 and CDR2 sequences are SGHTA and FQGTGA. The CDR3 is CASSLSGLATDTQYF. CDR3 coding DNA: TGTGCCAGCAGCTTAAGTGGGCTAGCGACAGATACGCAGTATTTT.

This clonotype came up many times. The V and J genes are TRBV29-1 and TRBJ2-3; D is unclear. Looked up from germline, CDR1 is SQVTM and CDR2 is ANQGSEA. V gave up 4 bases and J gave up 2 bases, with 10 bases separating them. The CDR3 is made up of 13 amino acids. CDR3 protein: CSVVWDNTDTQYF. In DNA form, the CDR3 reads TGCAGCGTTGTTTGGGATAACACAGATACGCAGTATTTT.

This clonotype was seen ten or more times. The chain recombines TRBV5-1 with TRBJ2-7; 14 bases fit TRBD2. Germline CDR1 SGHRS, CDR2 YFSETQ. Trimming at V came to 4 bases and at J to 4 bases, leaving 4 bases not matched to a gene. This CDR3 is 15 amino acids long. The CDR3 DNA reads as TGCGCCAGCAGCCGGACTAGCGGGGGGCTGTACGAGCAGTACTTC. Encoded protein: CASSRTSGGLYEQYF.

In regard to this clonotype: A much larger clone differs by one base, so this may be a read error. The chain recombines TRBV28 with TRBJ2-5, with 10 bases fitting TRBD1. The CDR3 consists of 14 residues. Germline values: CDR1 MDHEN, CDR2 SYDVKM. CDR3 amino acids: CAGSIRDRGKTQYF. CDR3 nucleotide sequence: TGTGCCGGCAGTATCCGGGACAGGGGCAAGACCCAGTACTTC. Complete variable domain (other parts from reference TRBV28 and TRBJ2-5): DVKVTQSSRYLVKRTGEKVFLECVQDMDHENMFWYRQDPGLGLRLIYFSYDVKMKEKGDIPEGYSVSREKKERFSLILESASTNQTSMYLCAGSIRDRGKTQYFGPGTRLLVL.